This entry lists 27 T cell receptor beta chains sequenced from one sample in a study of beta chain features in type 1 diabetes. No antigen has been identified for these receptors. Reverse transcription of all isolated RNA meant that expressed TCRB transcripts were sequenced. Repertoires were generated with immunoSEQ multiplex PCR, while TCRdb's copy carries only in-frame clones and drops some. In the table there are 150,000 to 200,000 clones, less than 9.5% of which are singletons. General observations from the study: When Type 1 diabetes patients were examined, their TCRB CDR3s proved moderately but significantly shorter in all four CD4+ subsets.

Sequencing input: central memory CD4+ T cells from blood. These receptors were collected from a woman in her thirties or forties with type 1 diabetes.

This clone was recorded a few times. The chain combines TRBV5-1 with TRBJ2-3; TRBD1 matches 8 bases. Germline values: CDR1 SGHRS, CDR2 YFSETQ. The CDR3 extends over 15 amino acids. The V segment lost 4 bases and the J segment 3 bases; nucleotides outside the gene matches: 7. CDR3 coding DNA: TGCGCCAGCAGCCTGGGGAACAGGGGGACAGATACGCAGTATTTT. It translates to CASSLGNRGTDTQYF. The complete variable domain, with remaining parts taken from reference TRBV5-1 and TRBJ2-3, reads KAGVTQTPRYLIKTRGQQVTLSCSPISGHRSVSWYQQTPGQGLQFLFEYFSETQRNKGNFPGRFSGRQFSNSRSEMNVSTLELGDSALYLCASSLGNRGTDTQYFGPGTRLTVL.

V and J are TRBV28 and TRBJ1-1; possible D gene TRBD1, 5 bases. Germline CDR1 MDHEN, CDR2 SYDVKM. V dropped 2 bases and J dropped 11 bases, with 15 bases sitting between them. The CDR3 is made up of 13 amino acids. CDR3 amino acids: CASSLEAGRDAFF. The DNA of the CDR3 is TGTGCCAGCAGTTTAGAGGCAGGGCGGGATGCTTTCTTT. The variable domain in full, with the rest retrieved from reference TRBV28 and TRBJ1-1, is DVKVTQSSRYLVKRTGEKVFLECVQDMDHENMFWYRQDPGLGLRLIYFSYDVKMKEKGDIPEGYSVSREKKERFSLILESASTNQTSMYLCASSLEAGRDAFFGQGTRLTVV.

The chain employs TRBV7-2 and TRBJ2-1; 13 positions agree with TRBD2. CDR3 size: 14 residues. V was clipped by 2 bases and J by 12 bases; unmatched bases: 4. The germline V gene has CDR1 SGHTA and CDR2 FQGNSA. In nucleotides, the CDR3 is TGTGCCAGCAGCTTATCCGGGACTAGCGGGATGCAGTTCTTC. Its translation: CASSLSGTSGMQFF.

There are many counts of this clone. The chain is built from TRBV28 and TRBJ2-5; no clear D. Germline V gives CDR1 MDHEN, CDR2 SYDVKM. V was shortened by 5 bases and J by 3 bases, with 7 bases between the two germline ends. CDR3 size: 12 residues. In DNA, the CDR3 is TGTGCCAGCAGTCAGGTTAAAGAGACCCAGTACTTC. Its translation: CASSQVKETQYF. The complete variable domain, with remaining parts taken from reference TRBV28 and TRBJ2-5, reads DVKVTQSSRYLVKRTGEKVFLECVQDMDHENMFWYRQDPGLGLRLIYFSYDVKMKEKGDIPEGYSVSREKKERFSLILESASTNQTSMYLCASSQVKETQYFGPGTRLLVL.

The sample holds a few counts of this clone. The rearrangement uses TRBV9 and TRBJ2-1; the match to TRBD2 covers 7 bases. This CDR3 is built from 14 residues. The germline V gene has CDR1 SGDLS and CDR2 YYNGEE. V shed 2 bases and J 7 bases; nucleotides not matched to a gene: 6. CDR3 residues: CASSVSGMANEQFF. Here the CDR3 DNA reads TGTGCCAGCAGCGTCAGCGGGATGGCAAATGAGCAGTTCTTC. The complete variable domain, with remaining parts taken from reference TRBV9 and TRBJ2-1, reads DSGVTQTPKHLITATGQRVTLRCSPRSGDLSVYWYQQSLDQGLQFLIQYYNGEERAKGNILERFSAQQFPDLHSELNLSSLELGDSALYFCASSVSGMANEQFFGPGTRLTVL.

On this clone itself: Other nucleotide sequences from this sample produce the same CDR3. CDR3 amino acids: CASGSSYNEQFF. The CDR3 DNA reads as TGTGCCAGCGGGAGTTCCTACAATGAGCAGTTCTTC. The V gene is TRBV28, the J gene TRBJ2-1; a weak D match, TRBD2 (5 bases). V lost 8 bases, J lost 1 base, and 6 bases lay in between. CDR3 size: 12 residues. Germline V gene lookup returns CDR1 MDHEN and CDR2 SYDVKM. Full variable domain (remainder filled in from reference TRBV28 and TRBJ2-1): DVKVTQSSRYLVKRTGEKVFLECVQDMDHENMFWYRQDPGLGLRLIYFSYDVKMKEKGDIPEGYSVSREKKERFSLILESASTNQTSMYLCASGSSYNEQFFGPGTRLTVL.

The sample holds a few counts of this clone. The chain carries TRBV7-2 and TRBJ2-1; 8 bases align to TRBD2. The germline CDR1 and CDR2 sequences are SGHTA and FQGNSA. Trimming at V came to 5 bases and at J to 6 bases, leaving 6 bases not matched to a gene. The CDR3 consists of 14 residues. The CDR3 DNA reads TGTGCCAGCAGCCGTAGCGGGACCGGCAATGAGCAGTTCTTC. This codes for CASSRSGTGNEQFF. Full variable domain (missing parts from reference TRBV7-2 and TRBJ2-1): GAGVSQSPSNKVTEKGKDVELRCDPISGHTALYWYRQSLGQGLEFLIYFQGNSAPDKSGLPSDRFSAERTGGSVSTLTIQRTQQEDSAVYLCASSRSGTGNEQFFGPGTRLTVL.

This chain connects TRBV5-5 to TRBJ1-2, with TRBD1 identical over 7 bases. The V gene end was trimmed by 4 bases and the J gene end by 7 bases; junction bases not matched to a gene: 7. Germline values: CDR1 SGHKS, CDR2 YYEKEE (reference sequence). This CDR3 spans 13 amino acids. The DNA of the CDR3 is TGTGCCAGCAGCCCCCAGGACAGGAGTGGCTACACCTTC. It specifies CASSPQDRSGYTF.

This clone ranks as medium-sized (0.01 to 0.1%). The CDR3 sequence is CSATGDTSGGELFF. The CDR3 bases are TGCAGCGCTACAGGGGACACCTCGGGCGGGGAGCTGTTTTTT. The chain joins TRBV29-1 to TRBJ2-2; 7 bases match TRBD1. Germline loops: CDR1 SQVTM, CDR2 ANQGSEA. Losses at the gene ends were 7 bases for V and 7 bases for J; bases not matched to a gene: 12. The CDR3 sequence is 14 residues long.

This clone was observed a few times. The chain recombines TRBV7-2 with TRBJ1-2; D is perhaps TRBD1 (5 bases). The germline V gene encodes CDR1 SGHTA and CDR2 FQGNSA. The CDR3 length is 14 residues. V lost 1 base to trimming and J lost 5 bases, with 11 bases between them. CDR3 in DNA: TGTGCCAGCAGCTTAGTGACAGTACAGTATGGCTACACCTTC. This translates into CASSLVTVQYGYTF. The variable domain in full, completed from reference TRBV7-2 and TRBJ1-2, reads GAGVSQSPSNKVTEKGKDVELRCDPISGHTALYWYRQSLGQGLEFLIYFQGNSAPDKSGLPSDRFSAERTGGSVSTLTIQRTQQEDSAVYLCASSLVTVQYGYTFGSGTRLTVV.

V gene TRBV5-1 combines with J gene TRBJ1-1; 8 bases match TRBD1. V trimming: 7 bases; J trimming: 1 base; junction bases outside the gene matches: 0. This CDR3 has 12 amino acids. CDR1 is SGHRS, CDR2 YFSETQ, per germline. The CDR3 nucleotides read TGCGCCAGCGGGACAGGGAACACTGAAGCTTTCTTT. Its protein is CASGTGNTEAFF.

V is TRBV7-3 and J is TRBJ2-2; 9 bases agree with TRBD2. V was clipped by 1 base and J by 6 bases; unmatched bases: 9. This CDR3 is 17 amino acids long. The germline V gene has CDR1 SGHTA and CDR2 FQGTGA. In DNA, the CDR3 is TGTGCCAGCAGCTTAAGAAGGATAGCGGGAGTGGCCGGGGAGCTGTTTTTT. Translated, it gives CASSLRRIAGVAGELFF.

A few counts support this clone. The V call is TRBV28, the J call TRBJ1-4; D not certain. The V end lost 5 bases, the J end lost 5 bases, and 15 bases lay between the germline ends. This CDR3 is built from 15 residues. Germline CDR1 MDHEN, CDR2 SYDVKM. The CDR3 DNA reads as TGTGCCAGCAGTGCCTCGGGGAGTGGGAATGAAAAACTGTTTTTT. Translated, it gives CASSASGSGNEKLFF.

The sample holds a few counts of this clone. The CDR3 nucleotides are TGTGCCAGCAGCCACGACAGTGGGGCAGAGACCCAGTACTTC. This gives the protein CASSHDSGAETQYF. This sequence joins TRBV9 and TRBJ2-5; TRBD1 might be the D (5 bases). V was trimmed by 4 bases and J by 4 bases, leaving 14 bases between them. Germline CDR1 and CDR2: SGDLS and YYNGEE. The CDR3 length is 14 residues. The full variable domain, rest sourced from reference TRBV9 and TRBJ2-5, is DSGVTQTPKHLITATGQRVTLRCSPRSGDLSVYWYQQSLDQGLQFLIQYYNGEERAKGNILERFSAQQFPDLHSELNLSSLELGDSALYFCASSHDSGAETQYFGPGTRLLVL.

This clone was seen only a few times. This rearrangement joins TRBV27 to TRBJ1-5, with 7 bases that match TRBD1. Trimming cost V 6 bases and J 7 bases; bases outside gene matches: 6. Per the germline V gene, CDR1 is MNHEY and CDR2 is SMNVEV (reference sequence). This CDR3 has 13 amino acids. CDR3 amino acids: CASRGTAGQPQHF. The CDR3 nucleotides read TGTGCCAGCAGGGGGACAGCCGGGCAGCCCCAGCATTTT.

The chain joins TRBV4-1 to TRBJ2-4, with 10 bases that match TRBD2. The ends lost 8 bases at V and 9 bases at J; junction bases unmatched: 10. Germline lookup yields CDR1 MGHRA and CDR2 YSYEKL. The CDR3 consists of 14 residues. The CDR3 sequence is CASRSSGSYGIQYF. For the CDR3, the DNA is TGCGCCAGCCGATCTAGCGGGAGTTATGGCATTCAGTACTTC.

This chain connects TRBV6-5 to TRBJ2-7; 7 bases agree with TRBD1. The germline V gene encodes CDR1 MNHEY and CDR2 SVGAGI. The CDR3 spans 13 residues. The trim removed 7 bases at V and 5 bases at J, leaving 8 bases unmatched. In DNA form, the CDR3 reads TGTGCCAGCACCCCGACAGGGCTCGACGAGCAGTACTTC. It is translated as CASTPTGLDEQYF.

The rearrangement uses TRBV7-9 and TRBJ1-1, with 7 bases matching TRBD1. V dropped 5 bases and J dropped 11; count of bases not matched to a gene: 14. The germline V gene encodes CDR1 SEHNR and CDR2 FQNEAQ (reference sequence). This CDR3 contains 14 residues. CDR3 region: CASSSKQGSEAAFF. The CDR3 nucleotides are TGTGCCAGCAGCAGCAAACAGGGGTCCGAGGCGGCTTTCTTT.

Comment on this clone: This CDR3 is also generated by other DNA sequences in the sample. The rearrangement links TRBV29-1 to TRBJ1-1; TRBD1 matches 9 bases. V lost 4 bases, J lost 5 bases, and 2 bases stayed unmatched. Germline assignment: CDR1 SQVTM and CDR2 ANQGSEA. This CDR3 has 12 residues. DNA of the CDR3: TGCAGCGTTGGACAGGGGGGGACTGAAGCTTTCTTT. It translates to CSVGQGGTEAFF.

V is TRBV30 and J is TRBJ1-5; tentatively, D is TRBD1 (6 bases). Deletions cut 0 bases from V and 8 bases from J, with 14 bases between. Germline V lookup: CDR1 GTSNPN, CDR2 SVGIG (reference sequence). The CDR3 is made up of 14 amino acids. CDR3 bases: TGTGCCTGGAGTGTGTCAGGGGTATATGAGCCCCAGCATTTT. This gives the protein CAWSVSGVYEPQHF.

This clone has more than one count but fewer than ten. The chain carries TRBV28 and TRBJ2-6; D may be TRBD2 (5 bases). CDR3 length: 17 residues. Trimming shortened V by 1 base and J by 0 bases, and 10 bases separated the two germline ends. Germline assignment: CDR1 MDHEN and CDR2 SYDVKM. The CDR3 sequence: CASSLYRGSSGANVLTF. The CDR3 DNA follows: TGTGCCAGCAGTTTATATCGGGGATCCTCTGGGGCCAACGTCCTGACTTTC.

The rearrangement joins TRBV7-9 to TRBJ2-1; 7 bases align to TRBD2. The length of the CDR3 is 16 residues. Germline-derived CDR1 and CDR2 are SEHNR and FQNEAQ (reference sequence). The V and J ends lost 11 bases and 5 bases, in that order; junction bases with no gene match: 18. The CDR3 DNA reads TGTGCCGGAACTAACAGCGGGGATAGTCTTGACAATGAGCAGTTCTTC. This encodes CAGTNSGDSLDNEQFF.

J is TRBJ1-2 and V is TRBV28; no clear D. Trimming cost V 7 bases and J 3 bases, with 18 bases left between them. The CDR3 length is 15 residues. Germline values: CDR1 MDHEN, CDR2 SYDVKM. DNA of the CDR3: TGTGCCAGCAACGGACGGAGGGCAATCGACTATGGCTACACCTTC. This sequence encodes CASNGRRAIDYGYTF.

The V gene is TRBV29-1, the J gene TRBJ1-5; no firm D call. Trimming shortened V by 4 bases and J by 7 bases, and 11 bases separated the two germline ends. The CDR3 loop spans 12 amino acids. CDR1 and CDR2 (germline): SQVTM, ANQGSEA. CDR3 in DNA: TGCAGCGTTGCACCCCCCGGGCAGCCCCAGCATTTT. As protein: CSVAPPGQPQHF.

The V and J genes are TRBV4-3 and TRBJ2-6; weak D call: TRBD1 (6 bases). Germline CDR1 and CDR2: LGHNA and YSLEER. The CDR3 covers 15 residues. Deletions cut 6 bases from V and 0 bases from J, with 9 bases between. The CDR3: CASRKGDSGANVLTF. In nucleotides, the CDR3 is TGCGCCAGCAGAAAGGGGGACTCTGGGGCCAACGTCCTGACTTTC.

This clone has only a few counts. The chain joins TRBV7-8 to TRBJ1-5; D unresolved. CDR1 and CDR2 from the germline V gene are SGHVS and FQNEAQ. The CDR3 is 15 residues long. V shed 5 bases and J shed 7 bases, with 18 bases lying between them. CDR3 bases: TGTGCCAGCAGCCTTTCCTCCGCGCGGGGACAGCCCCAGCATTTT. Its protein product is CASSLSSARGQPQHF.

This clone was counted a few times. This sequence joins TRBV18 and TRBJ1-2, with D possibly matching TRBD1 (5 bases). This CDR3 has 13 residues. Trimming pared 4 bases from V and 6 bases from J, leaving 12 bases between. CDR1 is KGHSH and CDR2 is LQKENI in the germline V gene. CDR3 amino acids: CASSLRQTDGYTF. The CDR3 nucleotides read TGTGCCAGCTCACTAAGACAGACAGATGGCTACACCTTC.